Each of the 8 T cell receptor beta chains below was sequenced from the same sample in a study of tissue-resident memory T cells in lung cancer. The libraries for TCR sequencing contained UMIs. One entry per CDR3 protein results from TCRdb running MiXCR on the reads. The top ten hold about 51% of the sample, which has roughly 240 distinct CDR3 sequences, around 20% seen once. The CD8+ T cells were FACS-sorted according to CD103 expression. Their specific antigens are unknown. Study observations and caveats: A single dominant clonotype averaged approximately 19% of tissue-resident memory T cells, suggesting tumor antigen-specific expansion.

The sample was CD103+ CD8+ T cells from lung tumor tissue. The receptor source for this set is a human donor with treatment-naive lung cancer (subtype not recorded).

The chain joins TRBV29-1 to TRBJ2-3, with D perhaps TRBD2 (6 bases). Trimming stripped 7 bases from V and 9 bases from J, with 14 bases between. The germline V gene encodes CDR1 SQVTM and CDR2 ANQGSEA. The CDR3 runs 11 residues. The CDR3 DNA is TGCAGCGGCGGAGGGAGGTTAACGCAGTATTTT. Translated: CSGGGRLTQYF.

CDR3 sequence reads: CASSLLEAGQPQHF. The CDR3 DNA reads as TGTGCCAGCAGTCTCCTGGAGGCGGGTCAGCCCCAGCATTTT. The chain carries TRBV5-5 and TRBJ1-5; no firm D call. V shed 5 bases and J shed 6 bases, with 15 bases lying between them. CDR1 and CDR2 (germline): SGHKS, YYEKEE (reference sequence). This CDR3 has 14 amino acids.

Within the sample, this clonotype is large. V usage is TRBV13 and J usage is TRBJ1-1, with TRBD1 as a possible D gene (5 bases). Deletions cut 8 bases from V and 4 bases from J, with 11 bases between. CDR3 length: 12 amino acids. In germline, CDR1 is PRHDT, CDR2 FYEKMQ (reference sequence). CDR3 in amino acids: CASSWDGTEAFF. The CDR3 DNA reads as TGTGCCAGCTCCTGGGACGGCACTGAAGCTTTCTTT.

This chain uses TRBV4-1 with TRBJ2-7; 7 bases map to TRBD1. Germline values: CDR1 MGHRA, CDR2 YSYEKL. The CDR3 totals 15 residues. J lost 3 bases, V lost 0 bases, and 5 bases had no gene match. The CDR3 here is CASSQDATGIYEQYF. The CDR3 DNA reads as TGCGCCAGCAGCCAAGATGCGACAGGGATCTACGAGCAGTACTTC.

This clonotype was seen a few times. Written as DNA, the CDR3 is TGTGCCAGCAGTGGGCTTTACTCAGATACGCAGTATTTT. This sequence encodes CASSGLYSDTQYF. The chain employs TRBV2 and TRBJ2-3; D is unresolved. With 4 bases removed from V and 4 bases from J, the gap between germline ends came to 9 bases. The CDR3 length is 13 residues. The germline CDR1 and CDR2 sequences are SNHLY and FYNNEI. Full variable domain (rest looked up from reference TRBV2 and TRBJ2-3): EPEVTQTPSHQVTQMGQEVILRCVPISNHLYFYWYRQILGQKVEFLVSFYNNEISEKSEIFDDQFSVERPDGSNFTLKIRSTKLEDSAMYFCASSGLYSDTQYFGPGTRLTVL.

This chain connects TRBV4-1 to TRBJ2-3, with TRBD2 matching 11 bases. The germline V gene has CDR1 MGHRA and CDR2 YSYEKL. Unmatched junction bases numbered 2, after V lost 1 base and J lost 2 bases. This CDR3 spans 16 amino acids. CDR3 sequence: CASSQASGGSTDTQYF. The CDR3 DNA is TGCGCCAGCAGCCAAGCTAGCGGGGGGTCCACAGATACGCAGTATTTT.

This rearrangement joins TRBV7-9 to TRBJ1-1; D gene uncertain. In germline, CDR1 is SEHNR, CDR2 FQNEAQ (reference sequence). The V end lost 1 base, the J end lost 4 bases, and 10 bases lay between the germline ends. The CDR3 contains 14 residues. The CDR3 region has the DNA TGTGCCAGCAGCTTAGTGGAGGCTCCCACTGAAGCTTTCTTT. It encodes CASSLVEAPTEAFF.

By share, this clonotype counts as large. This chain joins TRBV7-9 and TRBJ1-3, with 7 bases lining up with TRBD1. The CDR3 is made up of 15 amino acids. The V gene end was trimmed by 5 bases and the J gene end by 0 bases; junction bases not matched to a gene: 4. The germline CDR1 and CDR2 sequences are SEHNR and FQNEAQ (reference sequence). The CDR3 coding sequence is TGTGCCAGCAGCGACAGGGATCTCTCTGGAAACACCATATATTTT. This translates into CASSDRDLSGNTIYF.